The rows below give T cell receptor beta chains drawn from one sample of a study of cytomegalovirus exposure and HLA in healthy donors. Assay used: immunoSEQ multiplex PCR; TCRdb lists only in-frame clones, some missing. This table holds roughly 100,000 clones, roughly three quarters found once. Sequenced sample: PBMCs. Source of these receptors: a male donor in good health and CMV-seropositive. Both conserved end residues are part of each CDR3. Each record gives: clone size, D gene, V gene, J gene, CDR3 protein, CDR3 DNA. A D gene is named only where the DNA matches it firmly. A row's size may be missing; if present it is once, few, many or a size class.

-,TRBD1,TRBV30,TRBJ2-3,CACPDRTGVTDTQYF,TGTGCCTGTCCAGATAGGACAGGGGTCACAGATACGCAGTATTTT
-,-,TRBV10-3,TRBJ1-2,CAIRGGGDYGYTF,TGTGCCATCAGGGGGGGAGGGGACTATGGCTACACCTTC
-,-,TRBV4-1,TRBJ2-1,CASSSNRAGSYNEQFF,TGCGCCAGCAGCTCAAACAGGGCCGGCTCCTACAATGAGCAGTTCTTC
once,-,TRBV7-2,TRBJ2-7,CASSLGGAIYYEQYF,TGTGCCAGCAGCCTTGGGGGGGCCATTTACTACGAGCAGTACTTC
-,-,TRBV7-9,TRBJ1-2,CASSLAEPGGYTF,TGTGCCAGCAGCTTAGCTGAGCCCGGTGGCTACACCTTC
-,TRBD1,TRBV29-1,TRBJ2-5,CSVEAGGETQYF,TGCAGCGTTGAAGCAGGGGGAGAGACCCAGTACTTC
-,TRBD1,TRBV30,TRBJ1-2,CAWSVQGFSYGYTF,TGTGCCTGGAGTGTACAGGGGTTCTCATATGGCTACACCTTC
once,-,TRBV7-2,TRBJ2-7,CASSLGTPVYEQYF,TGTGCCAGCAGCTTAGGGACTCCCGTCTACGAGCAGTACTTC
-,-,TRBV4-2,TRBJ2-1,CASSDETRPGNEQFF,TGTGCCAGCAGCGATGAGACTCGCCCGGGCAATGAGCAGTTCTTC
-,TRBD2,TRBV2,TRBJ2-6,CASSGGLAGESGANGLTF,TGTGCCAGCAGTGGGGGACTAGCGGGGGAATCTGGGGCCAACGGCCTGACTTTC
-,-,TRBV14,TRBJ1-5,CASSRPGGRQPQHF,TGTGCCAGCAGCCGCCCCGGGGGGAGGCAGCCCCAGCATTTT
once,TRBD2,TRBV7-9,TRBJ2-7,CASSLVGGSYEQYF,TGTGCCAGCAGCTTAGTGGGGGGGTCCTACGAGCAGTACTTC
-,-,TRBV1,TRBJ1-2,CTSSQEDDISPGYTF,TGCACCAGCAGCCAAGAAGACGACATAAGTCCTGGCTACACCTTC
-,TRBD1,TRBV5-4,TRBJ1-2,CASSPRDRGSGYTF,TGTGCCAGCAGCCCCCGGGACAGGGGTTCTGGCTACACCTTC
-,TRBD2,TRBV6-5,TRBJ2-7,CASSYPPGRGGVGQYF,TGTGCCAGCAGTTACCCCCCCGGGCGGGGGGGGGTAGGGCAGTACTTC
-,-,TRBV6-1,TRBJ1-1,CASREKAFF,TGTGCCAGCCGGGAGAAAGCTTTCTTT
-,TRBD2,TRBV29-1,TRBJ2-2,CSVAHTGTSGSPTGELFF,TGCAGCGTTGCCCACACCGGGACTAGCGGGAGCCCGACCGGGGAGCTGTTTTTT
-,-,TRBV6-6,TRBJ1-4,CASSPYTNEKLFF,TGTGCCAGCAGTCCGTATACTAATGAAAAACTGTTTTTT
once,-,TRBV2,TRBJ1-5,CASSAGGSGQPQHF,TGTGCCAGCAGTGCGGGGGGCTCGGGTCAGCCCCAGCATTTT
-,TRBD1,TRBV4-3,TRBJ1-1,CASSQEDRDFKAFF,TGCGCCAGCAGCCAAGAGGACAGGGACTTCAAAGCTTTCTTT
few,-,TRBV29-1,TRBJ2-5,CSVEKDWGPGAQYF,TGCAGCGTTGAAAAGGATTGGGGTCCGGGGGCCCAGTACTTC
-,-,TRBV19,TRBJ2-2,CASSIERGADTGELFF,TGTGCCAGTAGTATCGAAAGGGGCGCTGACACCGGGGAGCTGTTTTTT
-,-,TRBV18,TRBJ2-5,CASSPTGETQYF,TGTGCCAGCTCACCTACGGGGGAGACCCAGTACTTC
-,-,TRBV2,TRBJ2-1,CASRPDHSNEQFF,TGTGCCAGCAGACCCGACCACAGCAATGAGCAGTTCTTC
-,-,TRBV27,TRBJ2-2,CASSLPGQRRTGELFF,TGTGCCAGCAGTTTACCAGGACAGCGGAGGACCGGGGAGCTGTTTTTT
few,-,TRBV5-4,TRBJ1-2,CASSLMAVYGYTF,TGTGCCAGCAGCTTAATGGCAGTCTATGGCTACACCTTC
many,TRBD2,TRBV2,TRBJ2-7,CASSVRAGLAGDYEQYF,TGTGCCAGCAGTGTTAGGGCGGGACTAGCGGGAGACTACGAGCAGTACTTC
-,TRBD2,TRBV5-1,TRBJ2-2,CASSLRSGQTNTGELFF,TGCGCCAGCAGCTTACGTAGCGGGCAAACGAACACCGGGGAGCTGTTTTTT
-,-,TRBV19,TRBJ1-3,CASKEVSRNTIYF,TGTGCCAGTAAAGAGGTTTCTAGAAACACCATATATTTT
-,TRBD2,TRBV9,TRBJ2-3,CASSPRTSGGADTQYF,TGTGCCAGCAGCCCCCGTACTAGCGGGGGGGCAGATACGCAGTATTTT
once,-,TRBV9,TRBJ2-7,CASSVGGGDLYEQYF,TGTGCCAGCAGCGTAGGAGGAGGTGACCTCTACGAGCAGTACTTC
-,-,TRBV7-8,TRBJ2-3,CASSFSNTQYF,TGTGCCAGCAGCTTTTCAAATACGCAGTATTTT
-,-,TRBV29-1,TRBJ2-7,CSVEVTQGHEQYF,TGCAGCGTTGAAGTGACCCAGGGACACGAGCAGTACTTC
-,-,TRBV7-2,TRBJ1-3,CASSPPFGNTIYF,TGTGCCAGCAGCCCCCCTTTTGGAAACACCATATATTTT
-,-,TRBV5-1,TRBJ2-5,CASSLHGEETQYF,TGCGCCAGCAGCTTGCACGGGGAAGAGACCCAGTACTTC
-,TRBD2,TRBV19,TRBJ2-7,CASSGGWGVGYEQYF,TGTGCCAGTTCGGGGGGTTGGGGTGTGGGCTACGAGCAGTACTTC
once,-,TRBV5-4,TRBJ2-1,CASSPQGSYNEQFF,TGTGCCAGCAGCCCGCAGGGCTCCTACAATGAGCAGTTCTTC
-,-,TRBV7-8,TRBJ2-7,CATRGPHYEQYF,TGTGCCACCCGCGGGCCCCACTACGAGCAGTACTTC
-,-,TRBV6-1,TRBJ2-5,CASSEVPGTWETQYF,TGTGCCAGCAGTGAAGTCCCGGGAACTTGGGAGACCCAGTACTTC
-,-,TRBV9,TRBJ2-3,CASSATRNTDTQYF,TGTGCCAGCAGCGCGACTAGGAACACAGATACGCAGTATTTT
-,TRBD1,TRBV2,TRBJ2-7,CASSDTGDRVDKQYF,TGTGCCAGCAGTGATACAGGGGACAGGGTTGACAAGCAGTACTTC
-,TRBD1,TRBV18,TRBJ1-3,CASSQGTDGNTIYF,TGTGCCAGCTCACAAGGGACAGACGGAAACACCATATATTTT
-,-,TRBV6-5,TRBJ1-4,CASSPTGPNEKLFF,TGTGCCAGCAGTCCGACAGGCCCGAATGAAAAACTGTTTTTT
few,TRBD2,TRBV5-1,TRBJ2-1,CASSTSLAGAYNEQFF,TGCGCCAGCAGCACTTCACTAGCGGGAGCCTACAATGAGCAGTTCTTC
-,TRBD2,TRBV28,TRBJ2-1,CASSLRLLAGSGEQFF,TGTGCCAGCAGTTTACGCCTACTAGCGGGGTCGGGTGAGCAGTTCTTC
-,TRBD2,TRBV29-1,TRBJ2-3,CVVLPGLPLIGTDTQYF,TGCGTAGTCCTCCCGGGACTACCATTGATCGGCACAGATACGCAGTATTTT
-,TRBD1,TRBV5-5,TRBJ1-4,CASSPGQGWEKLFF,TGTGCCAGCAGCCCCGGACAGGGGTGGGAAAAACTGTTTTTT